This T cell receptor (beta chain) was recovered during a study of blood T cell repertoires in COVID-19. The overall study: COVID-19 samples collected from the United States, Italy and Spain covered acute and convalescent phases.

Trimming pared 2 bases from V and 0 bases from J, leaving 12 bases between. The CDR3 contains 15 residues. Per germline, CDR1 SGHNT and CDR2 YYREEE (reference sequence). Clones were read by immunoSEQ multiplex PCR, and TCRdb kept only the in-frame ones, dropping some. The data contain just under 350,000 clones, about 83% of them singletons. Sequenced sample: peripheral blood. The rearrangement uses TRBV5-4 and TRBJ2-7, with D unclear. This TCR was sampled from a man aged 25 to 40 with active or convalescent COVID-19. The CDR3 nucleotides are TGTGCCAGCAGCTTAGGTACAGATAGCTCCTACGAGCAGTACTTC. Translation gives CASSLGTDSSYEQYF.